This TCR beta chain was sequenced during a study of blood T cell repertoires in COVID-19. Study summary: From the United States, Italy and Spain came samples of acute and convalescent COVID-19. PBMCs, B-cell-depleted T cells, or T cells were the source of the cDNA or gDNA that made up the material.

Per the original data handling: Estimation of nucleated cell counts was performed using reference gene primer amplification. The table came from immunoSEQ multiplex PCR; TCRdb's copy has only in-frame clones and leaves some out. V and J calls and clone size follow that table, whereas D and trimming were derived from the DNA. In the table there are 470,000 or so clones, 80% to 90% of which are singletons. The CDR3 extends over 13 amino acids. The V gene's germline CDR1 is KGHSH and CDR2 LQKENI. Deletions cut 5 bases from V and 7 bases from J, with 11 bases between. The chain employs TRBV18 and TRBJ2-2; possible D gene TRBD2, 5 bases. The receptor was isolated from a woman younger than 45 with acute or convalescent COVID-19. Input material: peripheral blood. The CDR3 DNA follows: TGTGCCAGCTCATCGACTATGGGCGGGGAGCTGTTTTTT. As protein: CASSSTMGGELFF.